This T cell receptor beta chain is from a study of shared clonotypes between healthy human individuals. Whole-study context: There were three CD4 naive, three CD4 memory, two CD8 naive and one CD8 memory plates per donor.

V was cut by 6 bases and J by 9 bases, with 18 bases left in between. In germline, CDR1 is MDHEN, CDR2 SYDVKM. The CDR3 runs to 14 residues. Genomic DNA of every subset was divided equally among multiple immunoSEQ plates. Sorted-subset replicate PCR reactions were performed with around 200 ng DNA, corresponding to roughly 31,000 T cell genomes. TCRdb's table, derived via immunoSEQ multiplex PCR, lists solely in-frame clones and lacks some. The sample contains 2 million to 2.5 million clones, more than 85% of which appear only once. The clonotype originates from a man aged 18-30 years in good health. Some clones in this sample may be carry-over from other donors' samples. This chain uses TRBV28 with TRBJ2-1; possibly TRBD2 for D (6 bases). Material: naive CD4+ T cells from PBMCs. Subset reported: CD45RA+ positively selected. CDR3 DNA: TGTGCCAGCAGCTCGGTTACGGGAGCCATTGAGCAGTTCTTC. Protein sequence: CASSSVTGAIEQFF.